Each of the 14 T cell receptor beta chains below was sequenced from the same sample in a study of early T cells in non-severe SARS-CoV-2 infection. TCRdb passed the 5' RACE reads through MiXCR, listing each CDR3 protein once. Seen here are approximately 56,000 distinct CDR3 sequences, over 13% observed once, and the top ten hold about 4%. The material sequenced was whole blood, taken at baseline. The source is an adult who was a healthcare worker with PCR-confirmed SARS-CoV-2 infection or an uninfected control (not recorded which).

The genes are TRBV7-3 and TRBJ2-1; D is possibly TRBD2 (6 bases). Germline V gives CDR1 SGHTA, CDR2 FQGTGA. V lost 4 bases, J lost 10 bases, and 17 bases lay in between. This CDR3 has 14 residues. The CDR3 here is CASSSSTGEGEQFF. DNA for the CDR3: TGTGCCAGCAGCTCCTCTACGGGAGAGGGAGAGCAGTTCTTC.

This clonotype showed up many times. This chain links TRBV2 with TRBJ2-1; D ambiguous. CDR1 is SNHLY, CDR2 FYNNEI, per germline. This CDR3 spans 12 amino acids. Trimming pared 3 bases from V and 4 bases from J, leaving 4 bases between. CDR3 sequence reads: CASSEGYNEQFF. CDR3 sequence (DNA): TGTGCCAGCAGTGAGGGTTACAATGAGCAGTTCTTC.

This clonotype has a count of ten or more. J is TRBJ2-7 and V is TRBV12-3 or TRBV12-4; 8 bases map to TRBD1. Trimming removed 2 bases from V and 4 bases from J; junction bases left unmatched: 4. The CDR3 contains 14 residues. CDR3 sequence reads: CASSLRDRLYEQYF. The CDR3 DNA follows: TGTGCCAGCAGTTTACGGGACAGGCTTTACGAGCAGTACTTC.

This clonotype came up many times. The chain uses TRBV5-6 and TRBJ2-1; 9 bases match TRBD2. Germline assignment: CDR1 SGHDT and CDR2 YYEEEE. The CDR3 is made up of 14 amino acids. Trimming at V came to 4 bases and at J to 6 bases, leaving 5 bases not matched to a gene. Here the CDR3 DNA reads TGTGCCAGCAGCCGTAGCGGGAGAAGCAATGAGCAGTTCTTC. Protein: CASSRSGRSNEQFF.

This clonotype was counted a few times. J is TRBJ2-1 and V is TRBV18; 10 bases line up with TRBD1. The CDR3 sequence is 13 residues long. The germline gives CDR1 KGHSH, CDR2 LQKENI. With 6 bases clipped from V and 8 bases from J, the junction kept 4 bases outside the gene matches. The CDR3 DNA reads as TGTGCCAGCTCTCGACAGGGGGCCGATGAGCAGTTCTTC. The encoded protein is CASSRQGADEQFF.

This clonotype was seen only a few times. The chain carries TRBV5-4 and TRBJ1-6; TRBD1 matches 9 bases. Germline-derived CDR1 and CDR2 are SGHNT and YYREEE (reference sequence). V dropped 4 bases and J dropped 7; count of bases not matched to a gene: 9. The CDR3 contains 16 residues. The DNA for the CDR3 is TGTGCCAGCAGCGACACTCCCGGGACAGGGAATTCACCCCTCCACTTT. This sequence encodes CASSDTPGTGNSPLHF.

This clonotype was observed a few times. The chain uses TRBV6-1 and TRBJ2-3, with D tentatively TRBD2 (6 bases). Germline V gene sequence: CDR1 MNHNS, CDR2 SASEGT. The V end lost 10 bases, the J end lost 13 bases, and 18 bases lay between the germline ends. The CDR3 totals 11 residues. CDR3 DNA sequence: TGTGCCACCAGGGAGGTCGCGGGGAAGTATTTT. Protein product: CATREVAGKYF.

This clonotype was recorded a few times. The J gene is TRBJ2-7, the V gene TRBV28; TRBD1 is a possible D gene (6 bases). The CDR3 spans 14 residues. The germline V gene encodes CDR1 MDHEN and CDR2 SYDVKM. Trimming shortened V by 5 bases and J by 6 bases, and 17 bases separated the two germline ends. CDR3 region: CASSRGPVRGEQYF. The CDR3 DNA is TGTGCCAGCAGTCGGGGCCCTGTCAGGGGCGAGCAGTACTTC.

The table lists this clonotype with many counts. The chain is built from TRBV2 and TRBJ1-5; D not resolved. V lost 2 bases and J 6 bases, leaving 5 bases between the germline ends. There are 12 residues in the CDR3. The germline gives CDR1 SNHLY, CDR2 FYNNEI. CDR3 in DNA: TGTGCCAGCAGTGAACCCTCTCAGCCCCAGCATTTT. This gives the protein CASSEPSQPQHF.

A few counts support this clonotype. The rearrangement joins TRBV5-5 to TRBJ1-5; 7 bases fit TRBD1. The CDR3 is 14 residues long. Unmatched junction bases numbered 6, after V lost 4 bases and J lost 5 bases. CDR1 is SGHKS and CDR2 is YYEKEE in the germline V gene (reference sequence). The chain's CDR3 is CASSQGVLDQPQHF. The CDR3 DNA sequence: TGTGCCAGCAGCCAGGGGGTGCTGGATCAGCCCCAGCATTTT.

This clonotype turned up a few times. The chain recombines TRBV12-3 or TRBV12-4 with TRBJ2-6, with 9 positions matching TRBD1. The CDR3 loop spans 18 amino acids. With 5 bases clipped from V and 0 bases from J, the junction kept 8 bases outside the gene matches. This CDR3 reads CASSGTGLKGSGANVLTF. The CDR3 nucleotides are TGTGCCAGCAGTGGGACAGGGTTAAAGGGCTCTGGGGCCAACGTCCTGACTTTC.

There are many counts of this clonotype. The chain employs TRBV6-1 and TRBJ2-1; D may be TRBD1 (5 bases). CDR1 and CDR2 from the germline V gene are MNHNS and SASEGT. The V end was cut by 2 bases, the J end by 0 bases, with 11 bases between. The length of the CDR3 is 16 residues. CDR3 in amino acids: CASSEFSGNSYNEQFF. CDR3 sequence (DNA): TGTGCCAGCAGTGAATTTTCAGGGAACTCCTACAATGAGCAGTTCTTC.

The chain recombines TRBV3-1 with TRBJ1-2, with TRBD1 identical over 10 bases. Germline V gives CDR1 LGHDT, CDR2 YNNKEL (reference sequence). The CDR3 is 16 residues long. Trimming took 4 bases from V and 3 from J; bases not matched to a gene: 8. The CDR3 region is CASSLLRDRGDYGYTF. CDR3 coding DNA: TGTGCCAGCAGCCTCCTCCGGGACAGGGGCGACTATGGCTACACCTTC.

The chain uses TRBV6-5 and TRBJ2-6, with 10 positions matching TRBD1. V was pared by 6 bases and J by 0 bases, with 5 bases of the junction left unmatched. The germline V gene has CDR1 MNHEY and CDR2 SVGAGI. The CDR3 has 17 residues. The CDR3 DNA reads TGTGCCAGCAGAACCGGGACAGGGGACTCTGGGGCCAACGTCCTGACTTTC. Protein product: CASRTGTGDSGANVLTF.